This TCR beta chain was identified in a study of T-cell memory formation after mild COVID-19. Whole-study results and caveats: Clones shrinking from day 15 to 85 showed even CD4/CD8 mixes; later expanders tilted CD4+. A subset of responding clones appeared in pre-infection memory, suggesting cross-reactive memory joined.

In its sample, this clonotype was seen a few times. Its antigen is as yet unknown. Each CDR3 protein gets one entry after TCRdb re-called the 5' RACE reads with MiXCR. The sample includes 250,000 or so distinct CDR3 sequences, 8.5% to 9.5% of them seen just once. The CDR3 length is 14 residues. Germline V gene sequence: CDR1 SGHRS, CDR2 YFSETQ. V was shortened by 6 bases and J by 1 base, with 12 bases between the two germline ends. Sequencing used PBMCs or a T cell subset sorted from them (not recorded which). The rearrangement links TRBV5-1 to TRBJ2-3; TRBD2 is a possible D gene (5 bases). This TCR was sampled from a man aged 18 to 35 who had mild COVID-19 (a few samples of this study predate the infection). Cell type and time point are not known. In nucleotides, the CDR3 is TGCGCCAGCACCCTCGGGATCCGCACAGATACGCAGTATTTT. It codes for CASTLGIRTDTQYF.